What follows describes a single TCR beta chain. This clone has just a few counts. The antigen this receptor binds is unknown. Per-base quality was not reported, and no clone a single base away is much larger than it. The data were obtained in a study of cytomegalovirus exposure and HLA in healthy donors (dated by TCRdb to about 2017). Background on the whole study: A later analysis indicated that the roughly 120 validation repertoires were generated on the platform also employed for the roughly 720 repertoires of the first cohort. The aim of the study was to test whether cataloging public T cell receptors could identify signatures of past pathogen exposure. Besides the first cohort of about 730 subjects, a separate validation cohort made up of roughly 120 different subjects was used. To predict cytomegalovirus infection status, the study combined high-throughput TCR immunosequencing, statistical association of individual TCRs with disease status, and machine learning. Overall results and qualifications from the work: The authors suggested that the approach could potentially be extended to other disease states and immunological phenotypes. In vitro tests confirmed that a few of the cytomegalovirus-associated TCR beta chains recognize cytomegalovirus antigens. Cytomegalovirus status was reported to be diagnosed by the classifier with high specificity and sensitivity in both the original and validation cohorts. In a later analysis, TCRs clustered in the first cohort were found to also tend to co-occur in the approximately 120 validation repertoires, with 85% to 95% of cluster scores above 0. A later analysis had no HLA typing for the validation cohort, so co-occurrence there was scored across all 120 or so repertoires. In the study, roughly 160 TCR beta chains were listed as associated with cytomegalovirus. While some public TCRs were present in many individuals, most TCR sequences turned up only very rarely across donors.

The library was generated by the immunoSEQ multiplex PCR assay. The authors' pipeline ran thus. A statistical classification framework was developed to diagnose cytomegalovirus status using the catalog of TCR beta chain sequences. As stored in TCRdb, this immuneACCESS dataset retains in-frame rearrangements with V and J assigned. A fraction of the clones does not appear; measured against another copy, unresolved V genes explain less than half of the discrepancy, and the remainder lacks a known reason. V and J calls and clone size are copied from that table; D and trimming were computed from the DNA. Counted in this sample were 150,000 to 200,000 clones; roughly 83% of them appeared once. 9.5% to 13% of the sample is taken by the ten largest. Donors formed part of the validation cohort, which comprised 120 or so subjects and was distinct from the first cohort of several hundred subjects. V is cut back by 2 bases and J by 4 bases, with 7 bases in the junction unmatched. The CDR3 has 15 amino acids, counting the end cysteine and phenylalanine. This entry keeps only the CDR3 DNA: 45 bases, framed from base 1. According to the germline V gene, CDR1 reads MNHEY and CDR2 reads SVGAGI.

The clonotype originates from a man aged 25-45 years in good health and CMV-seropositive. The sequenced material came from PBMCs. The sequence joins TRBV6-5 to TRBJ1-1; 7 bases in between match TRBD1. The bases read TGTGCCAGCAGTTACGACCCCAGACAGGGCACTGAAGCTTTCTTT. Its translation is CASSYDPRQGTEAFF.